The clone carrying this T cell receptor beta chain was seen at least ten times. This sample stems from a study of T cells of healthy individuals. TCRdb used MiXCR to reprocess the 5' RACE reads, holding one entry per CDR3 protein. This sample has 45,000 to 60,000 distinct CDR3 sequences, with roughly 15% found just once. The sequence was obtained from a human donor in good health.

In nucleotides, the CDR3 is TGTGCCACCCGATCACCTACGGAGATGGACGGCGGGGAGCTGTTTTTT. Its protein product is CATRSPTEMDGGELFF. This chain links TRBV10-3 with TRBJ2-2, with D uncertain. The length of the CDR3 is 16 residues. Germline CDR1 is ENHRY and CDR2 is SYGVKD. V was clipped by 10 bases and J by 7 bases, with 25 bases between them.